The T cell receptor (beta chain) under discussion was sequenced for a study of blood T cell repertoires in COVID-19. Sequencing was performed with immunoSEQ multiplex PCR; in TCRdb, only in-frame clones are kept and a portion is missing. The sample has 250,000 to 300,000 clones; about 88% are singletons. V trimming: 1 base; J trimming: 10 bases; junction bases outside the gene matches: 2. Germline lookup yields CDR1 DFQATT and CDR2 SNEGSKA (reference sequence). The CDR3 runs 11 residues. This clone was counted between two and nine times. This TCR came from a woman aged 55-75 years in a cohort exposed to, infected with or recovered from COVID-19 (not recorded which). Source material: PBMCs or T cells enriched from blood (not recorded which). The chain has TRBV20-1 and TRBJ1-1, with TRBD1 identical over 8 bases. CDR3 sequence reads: CSARVGTGAFF. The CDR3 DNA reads TGCAGTGCTAGAGTTGGGACAGGAGCTTTCTTT.